This TCR beta chain was profiled in a study of identifying expanded T cells in peripheral blood. Whole-study results and caveats: Clone count variance between approximately 2-week samples rose with total template count. Approximately 1.2 clones differed between technical replicates, versus roughly 17 and 20 over time.

As concerns this clone: Its antigen is unidentified.

Healthy donors had no documented immune events, such as infections, while sampled. The repertoire was sequenced with immunoSEQ multiplex PCR; TCRdb's copy has only in-frame clones and lacks some. The sample comprises around 57,000 clones, about 87% of which are singletons, and around 4.6% rests with the top ten. CDR3 length: 13 amino acids. Germline values: CDR1 MGHDK, CDR2 SYGVNS. Trimming pared 3 bases from V and 6 bases from J, leaving 11 bases between. V usage is TRBV25-1 and J usage is TRBJ1-2, with D unresolved. This receptor was identified in a person between 18 and 75 years old in good health. Sequenced input: blood. The CDR3 protein is CASSEREGNGYTF. The CDR3 coding sequence is TGTGCCAGCAGTGAGAGGGAGGGAAATGGCTACACCTTC.